This T cell receptor (beta chain) was found in a study of identical twins. This clonotype was seen more than once but under ten times. Germline loops: CDR1 ENHRY, CDR2 SYGVKD. Trimming cost V 3 bases and J 4 bases; bases outside gene matches: 5. This CDR3 has 14 amino acids. Template switching added a universal primer site; cDNA carried unique molecular identifiers. In TCRdb, the 5' RACE reads were re-called with MiXCR into one record per CDR3 protein. This sample yields about 530,000 distinct CDR3 sequences, of which more than 20% are seen a single time; 0.48% belongs to the top ten. These data also formed part of another study, on yellow fever vaccine responses in identical twins.

The V and J genes are TRBV10-3 and TRBJ2-7; 8 nucleotides align to TRBD2. The receptor comes from a woman aged 18 to 35 in good health. Sequencing used CD4+ T cells sorted from blood. CDR3 bases: TGTGCCATCAGTGACGGGACTAGACCTTACGAGCAGTACTTC. Its translation: CAISDGTRPYEQYF.